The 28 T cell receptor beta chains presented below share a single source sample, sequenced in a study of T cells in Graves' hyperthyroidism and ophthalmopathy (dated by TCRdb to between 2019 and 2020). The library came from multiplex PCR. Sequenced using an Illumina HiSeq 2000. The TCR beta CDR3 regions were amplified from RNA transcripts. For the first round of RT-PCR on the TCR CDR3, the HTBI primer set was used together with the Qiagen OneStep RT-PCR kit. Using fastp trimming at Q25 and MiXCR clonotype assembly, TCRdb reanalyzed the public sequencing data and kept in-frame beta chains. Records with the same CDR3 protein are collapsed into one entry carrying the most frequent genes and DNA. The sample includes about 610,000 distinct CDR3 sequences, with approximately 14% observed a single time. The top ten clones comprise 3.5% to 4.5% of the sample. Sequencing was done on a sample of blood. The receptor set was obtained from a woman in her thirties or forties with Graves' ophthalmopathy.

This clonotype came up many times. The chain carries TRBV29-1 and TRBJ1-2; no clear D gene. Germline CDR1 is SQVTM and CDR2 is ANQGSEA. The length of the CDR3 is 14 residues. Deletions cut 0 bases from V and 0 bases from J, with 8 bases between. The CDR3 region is CSVEEGASNYGYTF. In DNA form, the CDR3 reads TGCAGCGTTGAAGAGGGTGCCTCTAACTATGGCTACACCTTC. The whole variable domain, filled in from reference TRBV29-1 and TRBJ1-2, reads SAVISQKPSRDICQRGTSLTIQCQVDSQVTMMFWYRQQPGQSLTLIATANQGSEATYESGFVIDKFPISRPNLTFSTLTVSNMSPEDSSIYLCSVEEGASNYGYTFGSGTRLTVV.

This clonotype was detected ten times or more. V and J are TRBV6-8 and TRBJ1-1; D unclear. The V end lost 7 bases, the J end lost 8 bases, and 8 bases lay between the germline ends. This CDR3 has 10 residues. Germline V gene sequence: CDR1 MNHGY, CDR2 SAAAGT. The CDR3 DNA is TGTGCCAGCATGGGTCCCGAAGCTTTCTTT. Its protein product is CASMGPEAFF.

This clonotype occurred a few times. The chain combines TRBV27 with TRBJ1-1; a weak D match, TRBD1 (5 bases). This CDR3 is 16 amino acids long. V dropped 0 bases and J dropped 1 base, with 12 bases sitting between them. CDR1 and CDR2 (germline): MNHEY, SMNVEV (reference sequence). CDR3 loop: CASSLSWAGQNTEAFF. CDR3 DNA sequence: TGTGCCAGCAGTTTATCGTGGGCAGGGCAGAACACTGAAGCTTTCTTT.

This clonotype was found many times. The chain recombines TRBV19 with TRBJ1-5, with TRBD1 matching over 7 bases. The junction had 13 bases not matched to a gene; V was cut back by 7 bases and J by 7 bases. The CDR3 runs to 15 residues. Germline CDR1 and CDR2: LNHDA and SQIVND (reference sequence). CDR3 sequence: CASTKDLDRVQPQHF. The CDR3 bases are TGTGCCAGTACCAAAGACCTCGACAGGGTGCAGCCCCAGCATTTT.

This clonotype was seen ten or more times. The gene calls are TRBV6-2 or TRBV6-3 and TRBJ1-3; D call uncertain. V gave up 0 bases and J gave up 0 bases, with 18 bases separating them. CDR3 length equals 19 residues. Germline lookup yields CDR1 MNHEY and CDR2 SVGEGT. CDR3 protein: CASSYSHGPIRDSGNTIYF. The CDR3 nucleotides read TGTGCCAGCAGTTACTCCCACGGACCGATTAGAGACTCTGGAAACACCATATATTTT.

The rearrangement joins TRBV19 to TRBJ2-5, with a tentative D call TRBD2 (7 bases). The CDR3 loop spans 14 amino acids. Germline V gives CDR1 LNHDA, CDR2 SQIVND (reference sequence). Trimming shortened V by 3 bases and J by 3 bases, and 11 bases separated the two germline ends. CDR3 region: CASSIRGGEETQYF. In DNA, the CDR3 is TGTGCCAGTAGTATTAGAGGGGGGGAAGAGACCCAGTACTTC.

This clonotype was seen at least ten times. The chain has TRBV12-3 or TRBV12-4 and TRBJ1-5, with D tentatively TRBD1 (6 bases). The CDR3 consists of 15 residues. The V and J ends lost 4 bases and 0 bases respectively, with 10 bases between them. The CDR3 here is CASSSGAHSNQPQHF. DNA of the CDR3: TGTGCCAGCAGTTCAGGGGCTCATAGCAATCAGCCCCAGCATTTT.

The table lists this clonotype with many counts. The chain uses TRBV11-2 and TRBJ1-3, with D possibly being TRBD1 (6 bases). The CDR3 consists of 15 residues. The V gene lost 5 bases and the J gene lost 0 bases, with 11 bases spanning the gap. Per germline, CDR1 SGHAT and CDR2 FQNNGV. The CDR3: CASSPTGPSGNTIYF. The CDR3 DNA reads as TGTGCCAGCAGCCCCACAGGGCCCTCTGGAAACACCATATATTTT.

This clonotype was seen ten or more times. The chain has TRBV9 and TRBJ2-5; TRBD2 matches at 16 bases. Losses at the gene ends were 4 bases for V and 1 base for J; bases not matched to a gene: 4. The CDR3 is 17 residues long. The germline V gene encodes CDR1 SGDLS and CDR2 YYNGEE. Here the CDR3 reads CASSPGLAGGIQETQYF. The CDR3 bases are TGTGCCAGCAGCCCGGGACTAGCGGGAGGGATCCAAGAGACCCAGTACTTC. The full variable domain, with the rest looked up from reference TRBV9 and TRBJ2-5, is DSGVTQTPKHLITATGQRVTLRCSPRSGDLSVYWYQQSLDQGLQFLIQYYNGEERAKGNILERFSAQQFPDLHSELNLSSLELGDSALYFCASSPGLAGGIQETQYFGPGTRLLVL.

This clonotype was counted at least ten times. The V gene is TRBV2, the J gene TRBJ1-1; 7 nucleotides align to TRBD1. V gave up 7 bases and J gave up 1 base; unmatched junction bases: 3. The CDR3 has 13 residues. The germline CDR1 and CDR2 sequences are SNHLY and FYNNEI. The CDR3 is CASIGTANTEAFF. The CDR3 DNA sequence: TGTGCCAGCATTGGGACAGCGAACACTGAAGCTTTCTTT.

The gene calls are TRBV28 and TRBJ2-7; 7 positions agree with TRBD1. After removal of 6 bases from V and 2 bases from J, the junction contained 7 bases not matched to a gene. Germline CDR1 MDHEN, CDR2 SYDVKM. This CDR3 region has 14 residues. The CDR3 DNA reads TGTGCCAGCAGACCTCTCGGGACAGCCTACGAGCAGTACTTC. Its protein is CASRPLGTAYEQYF. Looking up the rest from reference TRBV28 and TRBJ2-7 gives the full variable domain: DVKVTQSSRYLVKRTGEKVFLECVQDMDHENMFWYRQDPGLGLRLIYFSYDVKMKEKGDIPEGYSVSREKKERFSLILESASTNQTSMYLCASRPLGTAYEQYFGPGTRLTVT.

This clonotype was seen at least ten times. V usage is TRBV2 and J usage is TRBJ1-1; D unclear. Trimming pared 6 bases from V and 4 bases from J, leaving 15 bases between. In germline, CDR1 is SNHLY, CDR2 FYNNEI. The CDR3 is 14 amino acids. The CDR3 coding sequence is TGTGCCAGCAGGAAGGAAGAGGGTGGCACTGAAGCTTTCTTT. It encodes CASRKEEGGTEAFF.

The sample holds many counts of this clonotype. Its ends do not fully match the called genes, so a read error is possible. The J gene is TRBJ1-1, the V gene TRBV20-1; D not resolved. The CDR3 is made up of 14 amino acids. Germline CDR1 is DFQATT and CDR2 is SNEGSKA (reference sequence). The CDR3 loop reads CSARDPKGGTEAFF. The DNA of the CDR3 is TGCAGTGCTCGAGACCCAAAAGGAGGCACTGAAGCTTTCTTT.

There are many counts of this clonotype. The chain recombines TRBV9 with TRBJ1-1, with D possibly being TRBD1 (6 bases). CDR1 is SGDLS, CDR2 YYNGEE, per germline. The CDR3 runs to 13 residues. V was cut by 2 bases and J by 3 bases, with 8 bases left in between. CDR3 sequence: CASSVHRDTEAFF. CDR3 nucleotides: TGTGCCAGCAGCGTGCACAGGGACACTGAAGCTTTCTTT.

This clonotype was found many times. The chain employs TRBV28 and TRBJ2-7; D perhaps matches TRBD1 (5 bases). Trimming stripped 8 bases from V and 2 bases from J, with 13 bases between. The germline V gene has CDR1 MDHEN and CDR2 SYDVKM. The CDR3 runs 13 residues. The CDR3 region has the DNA TGTGCCAGCGGAGACAGACCAACCTACGAGCAGTACTTC. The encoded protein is CASGDRPTYEQYF.

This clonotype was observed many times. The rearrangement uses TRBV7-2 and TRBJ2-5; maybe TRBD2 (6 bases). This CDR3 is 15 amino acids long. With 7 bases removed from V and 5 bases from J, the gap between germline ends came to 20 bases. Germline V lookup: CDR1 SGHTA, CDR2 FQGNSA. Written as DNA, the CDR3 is TGTGCCAGCATGCCGCAGGACGGGGGTAGGGAGACCCAGTACTTC. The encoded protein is CASMPQDGGRETQYF.

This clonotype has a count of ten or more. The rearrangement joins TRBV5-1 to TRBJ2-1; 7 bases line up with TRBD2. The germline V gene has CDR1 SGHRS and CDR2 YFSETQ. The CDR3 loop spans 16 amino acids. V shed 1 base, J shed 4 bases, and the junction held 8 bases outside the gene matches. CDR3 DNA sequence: TGCGCCAGCAGCTTGTCGGGGGAGGGCCTTTACAATGAGCAGTTCTTC. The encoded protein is CASSLSGEGLYNEQFF.

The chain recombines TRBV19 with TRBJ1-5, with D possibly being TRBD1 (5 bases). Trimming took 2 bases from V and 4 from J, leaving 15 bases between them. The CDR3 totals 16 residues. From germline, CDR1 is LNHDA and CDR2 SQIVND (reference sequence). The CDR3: CASSIILGVRNQPQHF. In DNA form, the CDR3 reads TGTGCCAGTAGTATAATCTTGGGGGTTCGGAATCAGCCCCAGCATTTT.

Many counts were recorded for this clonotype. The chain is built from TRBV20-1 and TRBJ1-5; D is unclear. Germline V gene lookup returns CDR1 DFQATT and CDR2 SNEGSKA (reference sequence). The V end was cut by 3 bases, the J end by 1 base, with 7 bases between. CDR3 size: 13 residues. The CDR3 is CSARDNSNQPQHF. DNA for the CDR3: TGCAGTGCTAGGGATAACAGCAATCAGCCCCAGCATTTT.

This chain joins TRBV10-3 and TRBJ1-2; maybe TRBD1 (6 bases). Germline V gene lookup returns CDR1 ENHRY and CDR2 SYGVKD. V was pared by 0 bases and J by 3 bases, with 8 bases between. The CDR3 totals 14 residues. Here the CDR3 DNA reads TGTGCCATCAGTGAGTCGGAGGGGGACTATGGCTACACCTTC. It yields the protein CAISESEGDYGYTF.

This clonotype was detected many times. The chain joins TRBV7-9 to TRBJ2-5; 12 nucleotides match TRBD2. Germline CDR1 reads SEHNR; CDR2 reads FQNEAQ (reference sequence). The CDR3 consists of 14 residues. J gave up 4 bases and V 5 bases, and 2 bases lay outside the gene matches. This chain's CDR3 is CASSPGLAGETQYF. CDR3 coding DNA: TGTGCCAGCAGCCCGGGACTAGCGGGAGAGACCCAGTACTTC.

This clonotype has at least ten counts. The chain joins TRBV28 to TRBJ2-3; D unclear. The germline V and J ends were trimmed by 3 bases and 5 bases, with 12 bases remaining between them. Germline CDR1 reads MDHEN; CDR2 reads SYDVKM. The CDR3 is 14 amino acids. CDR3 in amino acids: CASSFTTGGDTQYF. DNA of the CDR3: TGTGCCAGCAGTTTTACCACCGGTGGAGATACGCAGTATTTT.

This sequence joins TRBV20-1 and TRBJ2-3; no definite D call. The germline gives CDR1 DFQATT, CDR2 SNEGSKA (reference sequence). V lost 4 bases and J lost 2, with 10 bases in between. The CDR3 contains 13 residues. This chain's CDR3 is CSAKLVATDTQYF. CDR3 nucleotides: TGCAGTGCTAAGCTGGTTGCCACAGATACGCAGTATTTT.

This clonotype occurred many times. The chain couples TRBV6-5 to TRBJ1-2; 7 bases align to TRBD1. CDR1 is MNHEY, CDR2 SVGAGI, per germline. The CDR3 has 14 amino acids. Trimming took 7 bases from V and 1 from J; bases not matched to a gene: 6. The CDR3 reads CASIRDSGNYGYTF. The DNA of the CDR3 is TGTGCCAGCATCCGGGACAGCGGTAACTATGGCTACACCTTC.

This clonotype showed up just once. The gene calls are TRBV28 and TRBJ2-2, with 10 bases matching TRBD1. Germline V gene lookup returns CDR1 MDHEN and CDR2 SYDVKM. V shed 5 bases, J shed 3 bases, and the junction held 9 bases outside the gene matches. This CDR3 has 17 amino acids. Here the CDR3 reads CASSRLDRGRYTGELFF. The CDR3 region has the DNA TGTGCCAGCAGTCGACTAGACAGGGGGCGTTACACCGGGGAGCTGTTTTTT.

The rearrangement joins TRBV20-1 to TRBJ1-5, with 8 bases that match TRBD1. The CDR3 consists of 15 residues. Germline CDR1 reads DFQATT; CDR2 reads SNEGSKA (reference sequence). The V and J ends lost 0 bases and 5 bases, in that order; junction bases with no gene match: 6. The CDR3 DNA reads TGCAGTGCTAGAGATCGGGACAGGACAGATCAGCCCCAGCATTTT. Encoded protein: CSARDRDRTDQPQHF.

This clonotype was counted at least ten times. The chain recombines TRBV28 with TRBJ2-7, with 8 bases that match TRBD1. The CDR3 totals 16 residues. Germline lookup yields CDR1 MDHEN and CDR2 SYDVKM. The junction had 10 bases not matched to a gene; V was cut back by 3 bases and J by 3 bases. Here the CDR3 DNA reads TGTGCCAGCAGTTTTCCCGGACAGGGTCGGATCTACGAGCAGTACTTC. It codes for CASSFPGQGRIYEQYF.

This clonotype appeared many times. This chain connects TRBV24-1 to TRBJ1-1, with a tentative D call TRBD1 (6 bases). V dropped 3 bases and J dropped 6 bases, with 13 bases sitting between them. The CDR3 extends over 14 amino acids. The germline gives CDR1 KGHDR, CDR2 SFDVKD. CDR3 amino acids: CATSDTKQGSEAFF. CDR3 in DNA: TGTGCCACCAGTGATACTAAACAGGGCTCTGAAGCTTTCTTT.